Reported below is one TCR beta chain. Antigen specificity is unknown. The record originates from a study of T cell repertoires in cytomegalovirus infection. General study results and limits: HLA-C-restricted TCR beta clonotypes specific for CMV led the ex vivo response.

A single record per CDR3 protein comes from TCRdb applying MiXCR to the reads. The repertoire consists of 300,000 to 450,000 distinct CDR3 sequences, with 15% to 20% occurring once and the leading ten covering about 10%. Trimming took off 7 bases at V and 3 bases at J, with 9 bases between the two ends. Germline assignment: CDR1 LNHNV and CDR2 YYDKDF (reference sequence). The CDR3 sequence is 13 residues long. The sample was PBMCs. This TCR was recovered from a human donor in good health (CMV status not recorded). Some clones in this sample may be carry-over from other donors' samples. The chain combines TRBV15 with TRBJ1-4, with D possibly TRBD1 on 5 matching bases. CDR3 region: CATKRDPNEKLFF. CDR3 nucleotide sequence: TGTGCCACCAAAAGGGACCCTAATGAAAAACTGTTTTTT.